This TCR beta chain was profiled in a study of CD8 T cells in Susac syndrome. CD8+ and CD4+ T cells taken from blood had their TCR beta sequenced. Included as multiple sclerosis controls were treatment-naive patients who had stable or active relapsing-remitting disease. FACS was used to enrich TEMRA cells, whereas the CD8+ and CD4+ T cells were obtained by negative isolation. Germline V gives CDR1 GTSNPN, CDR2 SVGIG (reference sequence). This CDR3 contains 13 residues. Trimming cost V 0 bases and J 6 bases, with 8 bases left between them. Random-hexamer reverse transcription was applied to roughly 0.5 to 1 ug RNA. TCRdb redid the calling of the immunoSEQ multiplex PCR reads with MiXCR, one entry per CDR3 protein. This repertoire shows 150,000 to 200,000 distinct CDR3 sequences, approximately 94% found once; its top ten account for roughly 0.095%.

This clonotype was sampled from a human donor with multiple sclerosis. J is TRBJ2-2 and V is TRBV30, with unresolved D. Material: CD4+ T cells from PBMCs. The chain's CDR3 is CAWSVRDAGELFF. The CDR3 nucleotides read TGTGCCTGGAGTGTACGAGACGCCGGGGAGCTGTTTTTT.